This T cell receptor (beta chain) was obtained from a study of shared clonotypes between healthy human individuals. Study results and caveats: All-four-donor shared clonotypes had higher generation probabilities than non-shared clonotypes did.

Deep-level assay runs were performed. Assay: immunoSEQ multiplex PCR; the TCRdb copy retains only in-frame clones and omits some. The sample includes about 1 million clones, about 76% of them seen just once. Concerning this clone: The target antigen is unknown.

The CDR3 length is 14 residues. Germline-derived CDR1 and CDR2 are SNHLY and FYNNEI. V lost 5 bases, J lost 7 bases, and 17 bases lay in between. The chain combines TRBV2 with TRBJ1-2; D is possibly TRBD1 (5 bases). The sequenced material came from memory CD4+ T cells sorted from blood. Subset given: CD45RA-negative fraction. The source is a man between 18 and 35 years old in good health. This CDR3 is CASSYRDLRSGYTF. The CDR3 DNA reads as TGTGCCAGCAGTTACCGGGACCTAAGGTCTGGCTACACCTTC.